The source of this T cell receptor beta chain is a study of metastatic and nonmetastatic thyroid tumors. On the study more broadly: The comparison covered peripheral blood and tumor or nodule tissue in malignant and benign thyroid patients.

Original methodology: Between-group CDR3 differences, defined by clinicopathological status, yielded a distant-metastasis classifier for papillary thyroid cancer. TCRdb used MiXCR to call clones anew from the PCR reads. V and J calls and clone size were set by TCRdb, not the authors. The table shows 49,000 or so clones, with around 23% occurring only once. All patients were untreated before thyroid surgery. Study-wide findings and caveats: In blood and tumor, TCR beta diversity was reportedly significantly higher in malignant thyroid tumors than in benign nodules.

This clone was observed many times. Its antigen is not identified. The CDR3 length is 15 residues. Germline CDR1 is SGDLS and CDR2 is YYNGEE. With V trimmed by 2 bases and J by 4 bases, 2 bases remained unmatched. V gene TRBV9 combines with J gene TRBJ2-3; 12 nucleotides agree with TRBD2. Sequencing input: blood. This clonotype originated in a male donor with papillary thyroid cancer or a benign thyroid nodule (not recorded which). Some clones in this sample may be carry-over from other donors' samples. The CDR3 nucleotides are TGTGCCAGCAGCGTTGGACTAGCGGGACCAGATACGCAGTATTTT. Its translation: CASSVGLAGPDTQYF.